The clone carrying this T cell receptor (beta chain) has more than one count but fewer than ten. CDR1 and CDR2 (germline): SGHTA, FQGNSA. V lost 4 bases, J lost 2 bases, and 12 bases stayed unmatched. The CDR3 length is 18 residues. This record comes from a study of T-cell memory formation after mild COVID-19. Study details: In these data, TCR clusters were largely donor specific.

5'RACE with constant-segment primers yielded barcoded, UMI-tagged TCR alpha and TCR beta cDNA libraries. MiXCR, applied by TCRdb to the 5' RACE reads, yields one record per CDR3 protein. The sample lists 90,000 to 120,000 distinct CDR3 sequences; 13% to 15% were seen once. This chain connects TRBV7-2 to TRBJ2-5; the match to TRBD2 covers 11 bases. Specimen: PBMCs or a T cell subset sorted from them (not recorded which). The receptor was isolated from a man aged 18 to 29 who had mild COVID-19 (a few samples of this study predate the infection). Cell type and time point are not known. The CDR3 loop reads CASSSPTSGGPNQETQYF. The CDR3 region has the DNA TGTGCCAGCAGCTCGCCTACTAGCGGGGGACCCAATCAAGAGACCCAGTACTTC.